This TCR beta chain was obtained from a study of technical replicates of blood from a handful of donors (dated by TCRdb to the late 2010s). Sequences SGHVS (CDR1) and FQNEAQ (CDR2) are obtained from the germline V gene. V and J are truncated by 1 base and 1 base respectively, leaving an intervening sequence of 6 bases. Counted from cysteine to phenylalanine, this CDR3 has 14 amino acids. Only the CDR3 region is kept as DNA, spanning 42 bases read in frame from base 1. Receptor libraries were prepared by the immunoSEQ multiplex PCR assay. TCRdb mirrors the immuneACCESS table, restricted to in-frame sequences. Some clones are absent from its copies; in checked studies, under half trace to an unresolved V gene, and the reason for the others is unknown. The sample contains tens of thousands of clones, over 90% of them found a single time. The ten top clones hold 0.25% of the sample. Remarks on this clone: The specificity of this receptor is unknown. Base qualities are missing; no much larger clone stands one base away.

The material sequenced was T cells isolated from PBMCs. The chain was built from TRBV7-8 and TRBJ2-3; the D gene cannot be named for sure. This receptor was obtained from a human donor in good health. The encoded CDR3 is CASSLERGTDTQYF. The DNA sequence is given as TGTGCCAGCAGCTTAGAACGGGGCACAGATACGCAGTATTTT.